This TCR beta chain emerged from a study of blood T cell repertoires in COVID-19. Study details: The United States, Italy and Spain were the sources of the acute and convalescent COVID-19 samples. T cells, B-cell-depleted T cells, or PBMCs provided the cDNA or gDNA that served as material.

In the study's own analysis: Reference gene primer amplification gave nucleated cell count estimates. This table comes from immunoSEQ multiplex PCR, and its TCRdb copy is limited to in-frame clones, with some not included. V and J calls and clone size are as listed in that table; D and trimming were resolved from the DNA. The table records some 170,000 clones, about 92% of them present only once. Looked up from germline, CDR1 is MNHEY and CDR2 is SVGAGI. The CDR3 is made up of 14 amino acids. V was pared by 11 bases and J by 2 bases, with 7 bases of the junction left unmatched. Seattle cases were enrolled at active infection and followed longitudinally.

V usage is TRBV6-5 and J usage is TRBJ1-4, with TRBD1 identical over 8 bases. The sequence derives from a woman aged 55-75 years with COVID-19, enrolled during active disease. Sequencing used peripheral blood. The CDR3 DNA is TGTGCCTGTGCGGGACAGGTTACTAATGAAAAACTGTTTTTT. It codes for CACAGQVTNEKLFF.